In this sample, the clone carrying this T cell receptor (beta chain) is medium-sized. The sample originates from a study of radiotherapy plus CTLA-4 blockade in lung cancer. Trimming left V 4 bases short and J 7 bases short, with 8 bases between. This CDR3 contains 12 residues. Per the germline V gene, CDR1 is SGHTA and CDR2 is FQGNSA. Libraries were prepared by immunoSEQ multiplex PCR; TCRdb keeps only in-frame clonotypes and omits some of them. Of tens of thousands of clones listed, roughly 79% are singletons. Sample: peripheral blood, taken from a patient treated with radiotherapy plus ipilimumab. This TCR derives from a human donor with non-small cell lung cancer that progressed on radiotherapy plus ipilimumab. The rearrangement links TRBV7-2 to TRBJ1-3; no reliable D call. CDR3 sequence: CASSSSRNTIYF. CDR3 coding DNA: TGTGCCAGCAGCTCGTCGCGGAACACCATATATTTT.